A single sample gave rise to the 2 T cell receptor delta chains below, sequenced in a study of γδ T cells in repeated Plasmodium falciparum infection. TCRdb fed the multiplex PCR reads into CATT to redo clone calling. The sample holds about 48,000 delta-chain clones, 1.6% seen once. Vgamma9/Vdelta2+ and Vdelta2-negative gammadelta T cells were flow-sorted from PBMC for bulk sequencing. The material sequenced was gamma-delta T cells from blood. All receptors come from a pool of human donors (malaria-infected and uninfected, not separated).

This clone was observed at least ten times. The chain combines TRDV2 with TRDJ1, with TRDD3 matching 10 bases. Trimming at V came to 3 bases and at J to 0 bases, leaving 18 bases not matched to a gene. The CDR3 is made up of 20 amino acids. Germline values: CDR1 GEAIGNYY, CDR2 EKD. The CDR3 here is CACDSLLGDSLDPYTDKLIF. The DNA of the CDR3 is TGTGCCTGTGACTCCCTACTGGGGGATTCTCTAGACCCGTACACCGATAAACTCATCTTT.

This clone was seen only a few times. This DNA's translation differs at residue 3 from TCRdb's protein, which comes from a much larger clone; a read error is likely, and the protein shown is translated from the DNA. The V and J genes are TRDV1 and TRDJ1; D possibly uses TRDD2 or TRDD3 (6 bases each). The length of the CDR3 is 21 residues. Germline V gives CDR1 TSWWSYY, CDR2 QGS. CDR3 region: CAPGVHPTQLCVGVNTDKLIF. The CDR3 bases are TGTGCTCCTGGGGTCCATCCTACCCAACTGTGTGTGGGGGTCAACACCGATAAACTCATCTTT.